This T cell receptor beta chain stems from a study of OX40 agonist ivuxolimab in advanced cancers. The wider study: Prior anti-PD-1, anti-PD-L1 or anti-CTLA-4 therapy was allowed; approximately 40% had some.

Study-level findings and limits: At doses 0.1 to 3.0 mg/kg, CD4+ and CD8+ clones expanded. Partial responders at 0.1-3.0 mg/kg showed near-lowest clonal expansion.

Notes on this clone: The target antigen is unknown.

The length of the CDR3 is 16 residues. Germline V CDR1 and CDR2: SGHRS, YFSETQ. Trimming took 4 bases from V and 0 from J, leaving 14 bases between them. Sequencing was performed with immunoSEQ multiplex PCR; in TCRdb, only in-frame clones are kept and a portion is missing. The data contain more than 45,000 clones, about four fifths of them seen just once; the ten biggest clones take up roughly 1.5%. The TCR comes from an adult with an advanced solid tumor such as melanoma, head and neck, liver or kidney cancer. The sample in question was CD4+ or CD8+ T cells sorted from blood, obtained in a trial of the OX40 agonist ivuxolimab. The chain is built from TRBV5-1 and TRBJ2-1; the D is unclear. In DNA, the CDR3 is TGCGCCAGCAGCCCCCGCGCTCAAAGCTCCTACAATGAGCAGTTCTTC. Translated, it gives CASSPRAQSSYNEQFF.